The clone carrying this TCR beta chain was counted only a few times. As yet, its antigen is unknown. This record comes from a study of T cell repertoires in cytomegalovirus infection. The overall study: CMV infection and matching HLA type were both indicated by public TCR beta signatures.

The CDR3 sequence is 19 residues long. V was shortened by 6 bases and J by 12 bases, with 36 bases between the two germline ends. The germline V gene has CDR1 SNHLY and CDR2 FYNNEI. One entry per CDR3 protein, called by TCRdb with MiXCR from the reads. The sample carries under 300,000 distinct CDR3 sequences, roughly a fifth recorded once. The chain has TRBV2 and TRBJ2-1; a possible D gene is TRBD1 (9 bases). This sequence originates from a human donor in good health (CMV status not recorded). Some clones in this sample may be carry-over from other donors' samples. Source: cultured PBMCs, taken from culture after CMV antigen stimulation. The CDR3 spells CASSRDRVKLAGKARGQFF. The CDR3 DNA sequence: TGTGCCAGCAGCCGGGACAGGGTAAAATTAGCGGGAAAGGCCAGGGGGCAGTTCTTC.